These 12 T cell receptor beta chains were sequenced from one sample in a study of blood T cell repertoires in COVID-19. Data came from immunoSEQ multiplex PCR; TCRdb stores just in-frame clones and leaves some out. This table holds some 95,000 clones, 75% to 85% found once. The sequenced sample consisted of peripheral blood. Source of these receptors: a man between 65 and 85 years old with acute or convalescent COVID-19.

The CDR3 spells CASSLGQGIETQYF. CDR3 nucleotide sequence: TGCGCCAGCAGCTTAGGACAGGGGATAGAGACCCAGTACTTC. The rearrangement uses TRBV5-1 and TRBJ2-5; 9 bases align to TRBD1. This CDR3 region has 14 residues. Germline CDR1 is SGHRS and CDR2 is YFSETQ. Trimming cost V 2 bases and J 4 bases; bases outside gene matches: 3.

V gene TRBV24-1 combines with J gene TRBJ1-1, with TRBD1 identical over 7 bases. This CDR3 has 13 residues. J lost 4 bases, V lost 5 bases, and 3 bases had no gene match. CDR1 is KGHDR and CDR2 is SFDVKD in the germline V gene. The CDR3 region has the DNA TGTGCCACCAGTGGGACAGGCCGCACTGAAGCTTTCTTT. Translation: CATSGTGRTEAFF.

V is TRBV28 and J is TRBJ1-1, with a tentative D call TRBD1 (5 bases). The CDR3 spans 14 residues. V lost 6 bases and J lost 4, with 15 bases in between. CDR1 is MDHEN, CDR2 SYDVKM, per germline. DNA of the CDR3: TGTGCCAGCAGGTCAGACAGCATCGGCACTGAAGCTTTCTTT. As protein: CASRSDSIGTEAFF.

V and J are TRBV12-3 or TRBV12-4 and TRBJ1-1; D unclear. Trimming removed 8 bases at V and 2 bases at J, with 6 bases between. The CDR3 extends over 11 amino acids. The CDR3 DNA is TGTGCCAGCCTTGTTAACACTGAAGCTTTCTTT. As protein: CASLVNTEAFF.

As DNA, the CDR3 is TGTGCCAGCAGCGCGGGACAGCCGTTAGGCTCCTATAATTCACCCCTCCACTTT. Its translation is CASSAGQPLGSYNSPLHF. This rearrangement joins TRBV9 to TRBJ1-6, with 7 positions matching TRBD1. The V segment lost 3 bases and the J segment 0 bases; nucleotides outside the gene matches: 9. Germline CDR1 SGDLS, CDR2 YYNGEE. This CDR3 comprises 18 residues.

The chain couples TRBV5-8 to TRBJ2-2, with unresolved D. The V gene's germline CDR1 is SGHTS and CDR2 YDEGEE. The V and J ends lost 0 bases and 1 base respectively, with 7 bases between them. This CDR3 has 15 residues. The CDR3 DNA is TGTGCCAGCAGCTTGGGGCCGCAGAACACCGGGGAGCTGTTTTTT. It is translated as CASSLGPQNTGELFF.

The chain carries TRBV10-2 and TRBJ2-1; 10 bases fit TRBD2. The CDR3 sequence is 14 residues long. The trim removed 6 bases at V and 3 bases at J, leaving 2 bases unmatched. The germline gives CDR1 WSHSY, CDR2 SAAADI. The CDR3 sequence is CASSWTSGYNEQFF. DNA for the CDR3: TGCGCCAGCAGCTGGACTAGCGGCTACAATGAGCAGTTCTTC.

The CDR3, as DNA: TGTGCCAGCAGCCCTGACCAAGGGGCCACCTATGGCTACACCTTC. This gives the protein CASSPDQGATYGYTF. The rearrangement joins TRBV5-5 to TRBJ1-2; the D gene is possibly TRBD1 (5 bases). This CDR3 has 15 residues. Trimming stripped 4 bases from V and 4 bases from J, with 17 bases between. CDR1 and CDR2 from the germline V gene are SGHKS and YYEKEE (reference sequence). The variable domain in full, completed from reference TRBV5-5 and TRBJ1-2, reads DAGVTQSPTHLIKTRGQQVTLRCSPISGHKSVSWYQQVLGQGPQFIFQYYEKEERGRGNFPDRFSARQFPNYSSELNVNALLLGDSALYLCASSPDQGATYGYTFGSGTRLTVV.

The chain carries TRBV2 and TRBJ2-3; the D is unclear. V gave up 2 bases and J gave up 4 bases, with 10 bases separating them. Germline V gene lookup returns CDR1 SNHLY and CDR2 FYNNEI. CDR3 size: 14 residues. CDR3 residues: CASSENSNSDTQYF. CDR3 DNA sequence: TGTGCCAGCAGTGAAAACAGCAACTCAGATACGCAGTATTTT.

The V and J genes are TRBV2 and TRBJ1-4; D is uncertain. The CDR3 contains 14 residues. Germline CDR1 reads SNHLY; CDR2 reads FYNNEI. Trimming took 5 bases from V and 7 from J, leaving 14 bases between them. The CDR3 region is CASSLPSGGEKLFF. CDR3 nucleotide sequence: TGTGCCAGCAGTCTCCCCTCGGGAGGTGAAAAACTGTTTTTT.

The CDR3 DNA is TGTGCCAGCAGGGTAGACAGCCTATCCAAAAACATTCAGTACTTC. This sequence encodes CASRVDSLSKNIQYF. The chain carries TRBV2 and TRBJ2-4, with D maybe TRBD1 (5 bases). The CDR3 consists of 15 residues. Germline V lookup: CDR1 SNHLY, CDR2 FYNNEI. V dropped 6 bases and J dropped 2 bases, with 14 bases sitting between them.

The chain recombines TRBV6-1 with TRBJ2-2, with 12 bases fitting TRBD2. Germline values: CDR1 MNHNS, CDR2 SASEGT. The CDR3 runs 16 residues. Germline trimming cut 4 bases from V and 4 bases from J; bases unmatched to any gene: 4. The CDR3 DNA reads TGTGCCAGCAGTGTCCGACTAGCGGGAGCCACCGGGGAGCTGTTTTTT. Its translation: CASSVRLAGATGELFF.